The rows below give T cell receptor beta chains drawn from one sample of a study of T cells after yellow fever vaccination. TCRdb independently ran MiXCR on the 5' RACE reads; one entry per CDR3 protein. The table shows fewer than 450,000 distinct CDR3 sequences, with around a tenth occurring only once. The sample was PBMCs, taken on the day of the first yellow fever vaccination. Receptor source: a man younger than 35 who received the YFV17D yellow fever vaccine. The CDR3 runs from the conserved cysteine through the conserved F or W. A D gene is named only where the DNA matches it firmly. Size is stated for part of the rows, as once, few or many counts, or as a class when the clone is expanded.

TRBJ2-1	NA	TRBV4-3	few	TGCGCCAGCAGCCAAGTCATCACCGCCAATGAGCAGTTCTTC	CASSQVITANEQFF
TRBJ1-1	NA	TRBV29-1	few	TGCAGCGTTGTGAGGGAGGTGACTGAAGCTTTCTTT	CSVVREVTEAFF
TRBJ1-2	NA	TRBV12-3/TRBV12-4	many	TGTGCCAGCAGTTTAACAATGTCGGGGTCGCACTATGGCTACACCTTC	CASSLTMSGSHYGYTF
TRBJ2-3	NA	TRBV5-1	few	TGCGCCAGCGGTTCGGCTAGCTTCACAGATACGCAGTATTTT	CASGSASFTDTQYF
TRBJ2-1	NA	TRBV4-1	NA	TGCGCTAGCTCGGGTGGGGCTGGGCAGTTCTTC	CASSGGAGQFF
TRBJ1-5	NA	TRBV18	NA	TGTGCCAGCTCACCAGATTTAGAGGGTAAGCCCCAGCATTTT	CASSPDLEGKPQHF
TRBJ1-5	NA	TRBV5-1	NA	TGCGCCAGCAGCTTCTCGAGCAATAACCTAGCAAATCAGCCCCAGCATTTT	CASSFSSNNLANQPQHF
TRBJ1-1	NA	TRBV29-1	few	TGCAGCTTCATGAGGTCCCTGAACACTGAAGCTTTCTTT	CSFMRSLNTEAFF
TRBJ2-6	TRBD1	TRBV20-1	few	TGCAGTGCTAGAGATAACAAAGCTCCCGGGACAGGGGGATTCGGGGCTGGGGCCAACGTCCTGACTTTC	CSARDNKAPGTGGFGAGANVLTF
TRBJ1-5	NA	TRBV30	few	TGTGCCTGGAGCGGGATTCAGGGGAATCAGCCCCAGCATTTT	CAWSGIQGNQPQHF
TRBJ2-7	NA	TRBV4-3	NA	TGCGCCAGCAGCCAAGATCTTGTAGGGTACTACGAGCAGTACTTC	CASSQDLVGYYEQYF
TRBJ2-5	NA	TRBV5-1	NA	TGCGCCAGCAGCTTGGCTGGCAGGGGAGAGACCCAGTACTTC	CASSLAGRGETQYF
TRBJ2-1	TRBD2	TRBV4-3	few	TGCGCCAGCAGCCAAGGCCGGACTAGCGGCGAGCAGTTCTTC	CASSQGRTSGEQFF
TRBJ2-3	NA	TRBV12-3/TRBV12-4	NA	TGTGCCAGCTGGGGGGAGTGGGATACGCAGTATTTT	CASWGEWDTQYF
TRBJ1-1	NA	TRBV10-1	NA	TGCGCCAGAGGTGGCGGACTCAACACTGAAGCTTTCTTT	CARGGGLNTEAFF
TRBJ1-6	NA	TRBV5-1	NA	TGCGCCAGCAGCTTTGAAACAGGATCGAATTCACCCCTCCACTTT	CASSFETGSNSPLHF
TRBJ2-1	TRBD1	TRBV11-2	NA	TGTGCCAGCTCCCGGACCGGACAGGTTCTTTACTCCAATGAGCAGTTCTTC	CASSRTGQVLYSNEQFF
TRBJ1-1	NA	TRBV4-1	NA	TGCGCCAGCAGCATTACCTTGGAGGGGTCTGAAGCTTTCTTT	CASSITLEGSEAFF
TRBJ2-2	NA	TRBV27	NA	TGTGCCAGCAGGCGACGTGTGGGAGGAAACGGGGACACCGGGGAGCTGTTTTTT	CASRRRVGGNGDTGELFF
TRBJ2-6	NA	TRBV6-2/TRBV6-3	NA	TGTGCCAGCAGTTACTCAAGGGCCCTCTCTGGGGCCAACGTCCTGACTTTC	CASSYSRALSGANVLTF